This T cell receptor beta chain was captured in a study of blood T cells in healthy people across ages. Healthy Caucasian individuals from Russia aged roughly 6 to 100 were enrolled as donors. This clonotype was detected once. Antigen: not known. Together with a sample-barcoded 5' primer, a J-beta primer mix was included in a second PCR lasting about 6 to 11 cycles. TCRdb fed the 5' RACE reads into MiXCR, producing one record per CDR3 protein. The profile covers roughly 800,000 distinct CDR3 sequences, with roughly 60% appearing a single time and approximately 20% taken by the ten largest. Overall study results and limits: Per million T cells, TCR beta diversity dropped roughly linearly as age increased. Investigators treated diversity estimates from one million T cells as underestimates. Unknown donor CMV status possibly confounded expanded clonotype changes.

The origin of this receptor is a man aged 25-45 years in good health. Sequenced input: blood.

In DNA form, the CDR3 reads TGTGCCATCAGTGAGCCGGACATCTTTACGAGGGGCTACACCTTC. Translated: CAISEPDIFTRGYTF. The rearrangement uses TRBV10-3 and TRBJ1-2; TRBD1 might be the D (5 bases). The CDR3 has 15 residues. The V end lost 2 bases, the J end lost 8 bases, and 18 bases lay between the germline ends. CDR1 ENHRY and CDR2 SYGVKD come from the germline V gene.